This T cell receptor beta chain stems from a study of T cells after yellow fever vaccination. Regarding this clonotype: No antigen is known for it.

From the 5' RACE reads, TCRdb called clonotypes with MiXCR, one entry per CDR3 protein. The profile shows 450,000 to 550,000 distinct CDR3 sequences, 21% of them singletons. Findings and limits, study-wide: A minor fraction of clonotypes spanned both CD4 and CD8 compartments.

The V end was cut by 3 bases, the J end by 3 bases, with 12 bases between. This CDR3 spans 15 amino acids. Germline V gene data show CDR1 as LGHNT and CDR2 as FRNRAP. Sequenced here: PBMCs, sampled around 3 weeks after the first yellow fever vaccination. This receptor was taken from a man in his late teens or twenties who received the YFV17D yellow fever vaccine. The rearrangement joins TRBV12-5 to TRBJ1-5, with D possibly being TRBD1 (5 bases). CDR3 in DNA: TGTGCTAGTGGTTTCTCCGACAGAGCCAATCAGCCCCAGCATTTT. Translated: CASGFSDRANQPQHF.